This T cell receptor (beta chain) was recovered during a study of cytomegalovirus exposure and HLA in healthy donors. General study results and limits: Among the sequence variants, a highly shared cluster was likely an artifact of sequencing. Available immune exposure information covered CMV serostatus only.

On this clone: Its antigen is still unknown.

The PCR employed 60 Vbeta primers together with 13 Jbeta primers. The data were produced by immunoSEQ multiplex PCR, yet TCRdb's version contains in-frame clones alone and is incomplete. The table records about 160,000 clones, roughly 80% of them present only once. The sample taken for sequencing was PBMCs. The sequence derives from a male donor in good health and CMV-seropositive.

CDR3 in amino acids: CASSSPGQGTGELFF. In DNA, the CDR3 is TGTGCCAGCAGCTCTCCGGGACAGGGCACCGGGGAGCTGTTTTTT. This sequence joins TRBV9 and TRBJ2-2; the match to TRBD1 covers 9 bases. Trimming at V came to 4 bases and at J to 4 bases, leaving 5 bases not matched to a gene. CDR1 SGDLS and CDR2 YYNGEE come from the germline V gene. The CDR3 runs 15 residues.